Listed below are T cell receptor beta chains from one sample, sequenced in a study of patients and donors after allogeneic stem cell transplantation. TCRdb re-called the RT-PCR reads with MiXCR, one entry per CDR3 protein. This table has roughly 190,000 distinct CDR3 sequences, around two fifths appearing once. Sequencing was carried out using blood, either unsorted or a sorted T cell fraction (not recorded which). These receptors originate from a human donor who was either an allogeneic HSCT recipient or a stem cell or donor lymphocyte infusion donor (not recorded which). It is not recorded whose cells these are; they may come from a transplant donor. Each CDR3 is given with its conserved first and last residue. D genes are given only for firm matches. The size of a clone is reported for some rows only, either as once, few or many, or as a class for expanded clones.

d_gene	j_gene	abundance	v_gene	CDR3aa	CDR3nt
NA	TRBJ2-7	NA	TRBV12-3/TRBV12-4	CASSPTPDSSYEQYF	TGTGCCAGCAGCCCCACTCCCGACAGCTCCTACGAGCAGTACTTC
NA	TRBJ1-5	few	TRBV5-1	CASSLEGTQNQPQHF	TGCGCCAGCAGCTTGGAAGGGACACAAAATCAGCCCCAGCATTTT
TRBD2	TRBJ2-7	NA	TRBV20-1	CSARDGTSVYEQYF	TGCAGTGCTAGAGACGGGACTAGCGTATACGAGCAGTACTTC
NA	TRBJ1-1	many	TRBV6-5	CASSSRSEAFF	TGTGCCAGCAGTTCGAGGTCCGAAGCTTTCTTT
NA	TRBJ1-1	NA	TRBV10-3	CAISESWGKAFF	TGTGCCATCAGTGAGTCATGGGGTAAAGCTTTCTTT
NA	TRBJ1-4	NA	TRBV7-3	CASSFIAGEKLFF	TGTGCCAGCAGCTTCATCGCGGGAGAAAAACTGTTTTTT
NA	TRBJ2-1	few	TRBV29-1	CSVASDNEQFF	TGCAGCGTTGCCTCCGACAATGAGCAGTTCTTC
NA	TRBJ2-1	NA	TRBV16	CASSRFTKGREQFF	TGTGCCAGCAGCCGCTTTACCAAGGGGAGGGAGCAGTTCTTC
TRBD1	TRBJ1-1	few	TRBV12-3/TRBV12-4	CASAPTTGEAEAFF	TGTGCCAGCGCGCCAACGACAGGGGAGGCTGAAGCTTTCTTT
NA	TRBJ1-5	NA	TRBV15	CATSTHRDKNQPQHF	TGTGCCACCAGCACCCACCGGGACAAAAATCAGCCCCAGCATTTT
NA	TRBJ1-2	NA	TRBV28	CASSFGSFYGYTF	TGTGCCAGCAGTTTCGGCAGCTTCTATGGCTACACCTTC